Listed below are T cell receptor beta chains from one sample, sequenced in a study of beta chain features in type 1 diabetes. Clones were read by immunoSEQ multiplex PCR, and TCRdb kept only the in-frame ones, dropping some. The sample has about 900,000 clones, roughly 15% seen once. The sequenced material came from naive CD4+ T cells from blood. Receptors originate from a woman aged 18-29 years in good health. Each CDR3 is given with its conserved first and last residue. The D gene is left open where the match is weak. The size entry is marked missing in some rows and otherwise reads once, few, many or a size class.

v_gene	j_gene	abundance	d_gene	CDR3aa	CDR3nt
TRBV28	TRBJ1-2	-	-	CASSSQRAKTF	TGTGCCAGCAGTTCTCAAAGGGCTAAGACGTTC
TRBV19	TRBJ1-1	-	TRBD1	CASTSGTANTEAFF	TGTGCCAGTACTTCCGGGACAGCGAACACTGAAGCTTTCTTT
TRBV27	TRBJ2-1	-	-	CASSLTDRYYNEQFF	TGTGCCAGCAGCCTCACCGACAGATACTACAATGAGCAGTTCTTC
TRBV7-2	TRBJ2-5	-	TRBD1	CASSRGQGKETQYF	TGTGCCAGCAGCCGCGGACAGGGAAAAGAGACCCAGTACTTC
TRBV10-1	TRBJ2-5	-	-	CASSGTRGTQETQYF	TGCGCCAGCAGTGGAACCAGGGGGACTCAAGAGACCCAGTACTTC
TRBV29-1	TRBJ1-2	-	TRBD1	CSVATGGGYGYTF	TGCAGCGTTGCAACAGGGGGCGGCTATGGCTACACCTTC
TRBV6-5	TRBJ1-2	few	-	CASREGFNYGYTF	TGTGCCAGCAGAGAGGGATTCAACTATGGCTACACCTTC
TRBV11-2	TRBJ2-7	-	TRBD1	CASSRIGTGGIVSTYEQYF	TGTGCCAGCAGTCGTATAGGGACAGGGGGAATCGTATCAACCTACGAGCAGTACTTC
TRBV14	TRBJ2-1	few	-	CASSHRDYFNEQFF	TGTGCCAGCAGCCACCGCGACTATTTCAATGAGCAGTTCTTC
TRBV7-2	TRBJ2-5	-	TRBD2	CASSSFLSGTSGREETQYF	TGTGCCAGCAGCTCGTTCCTCAGTGGGACTAGCGGGAGGGAAGAGACCCAGTACTTC
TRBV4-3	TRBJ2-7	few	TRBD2	CASSQGREPLYEQYF	TGCGCCAGCAGCCAAGGGCGGGAGCCGCTTTACGAGCAGTACTTC
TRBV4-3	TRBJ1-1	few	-	CASSQEMGSRGDEAFF	TGCGCCAGCAGCCAAGAAATGGGGTCGAGGGGGGATGAAGCTTTCTTT
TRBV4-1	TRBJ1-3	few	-	CASSDRNTIYF	TGCGCCAGCAGCGATCGAAACACCATATATTTT
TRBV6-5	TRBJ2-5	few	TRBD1	CASKKTGQETQYF	TGTGCCAGCAAGAAGACAGGGCAAGAGACCCAGTACTTC
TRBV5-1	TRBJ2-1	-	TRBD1	CASSPQGVAYNEQFF	TGCGCCAGCAGCCCTCAGGGGGTTGCCTACAATGAGCAGTTCTTC
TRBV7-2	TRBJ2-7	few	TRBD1	CASSLRGQGGYEQYF	TGTGCCAGCAGCTTAAGGGGACAGGGGGGTTACGAGCAGTACTTC
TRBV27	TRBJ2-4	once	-	CASSLRGNRNIQYF	TGTGCCAGCAGTTTACGGGGGAATAGGAACATTCAGTACTTC
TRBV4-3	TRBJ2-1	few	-	CASSQPDKPYNEQFF	TGCGCCAGCAGCCAACCCGACAAGCCCTACAATGAGCAGTTCTTC
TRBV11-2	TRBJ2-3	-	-	CASSLGLVTDTQYF	TGTGCCAGCAGCTTAGGGCTAGTGACAGATACGCAGTATTTT
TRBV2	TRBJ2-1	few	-	CASSAEGDEQFF	TGTGCCAGCAGTGCGGAGGGCGATGAGCAGTTCTTC
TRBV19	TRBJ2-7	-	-	CASSIGLDRFYEQYF	TGTGCCAGTAGTATCGGTCTAGATCGCTTCTACGAGCAGTACTTC
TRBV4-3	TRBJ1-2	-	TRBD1	CASSLGQGRGYTF	TGCGCCAGCAGCCTCGGACAGGGCCGGGGCTACACCTTC
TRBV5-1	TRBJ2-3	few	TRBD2	CASSLLAGGPTDTQYF	TGCGCCAGCAGCTTACTAGCGGGAGGGCCTACAGATACGCAGTATTTT
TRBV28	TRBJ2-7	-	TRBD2	CASSLWGSSGSYEQYF	TGTGCCAGCAGTTTATGGGGGTCTAGCGGGAGTTACGAGCAGTACTTC
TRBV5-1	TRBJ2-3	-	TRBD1	CASSFGQGSDTQYF	TGCGCCAGCAGCTTCGGACAGGGATCAGATACGCAGTATTTT
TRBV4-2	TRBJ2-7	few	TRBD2	CASSQGLAGGYEQYF	TGTGCCAGCAGCCAAGGGTTAGCGGGAGGGTACGAGCAGTACTTC
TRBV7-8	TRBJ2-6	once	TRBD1	CASSWGQDSGANVLTF	TGTGCCAGCAGCTGGGGACAGGACTCTGGGGCCAACGTCCTGACTTTC
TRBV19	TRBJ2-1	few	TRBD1	CASSMGRDRGLNEQFF	TGTGCCAGTAGTATGGGCCGGGACAGGGGGCTCAATGAGCAGTTCTTC
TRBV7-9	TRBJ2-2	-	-	CASSFDGQTGELFF	TGTGCCAGCAGCTTCGACGGACAAACCGGGGAGCTGTTTTTT
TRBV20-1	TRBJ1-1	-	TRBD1	CSVTRTGEAFF	TGCAGTGTCACCCGGACAGGTGAAGCTTTCTTT
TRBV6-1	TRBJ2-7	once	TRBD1	CASQGDSYEQYF	TGTGCCAGCCAGGGGGACTCCTACGAGCAGTACTTC
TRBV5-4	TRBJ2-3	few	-	CASSLVGRGADTQYF	TGTGCCAGCAGCTTGGTAGGCAGGGGAGCAGATACGCAGTATTTT
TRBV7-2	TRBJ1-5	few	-	CASSLSGTGNQPQHF	TGTGCCAGCAGCTTATCAGGGACGGGCAATCAGCCCCAGCATTTT
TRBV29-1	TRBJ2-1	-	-	CSVTSSDEQFF	TGCAGCGTGACTAGTTCGGATGAGCAGTTCTTC
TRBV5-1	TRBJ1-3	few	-	CASSPDFGNTIYF	TGCGCCAGCAGCCCGGACTTTGGAAACACCATATATTTT
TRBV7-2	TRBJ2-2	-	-	CASSLDTGELFF	TGTGCCAGCAGCTTAGATACCGGGGAGCTGTTTTTT
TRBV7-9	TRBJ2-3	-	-	CASGSGDTQYF	TGTGCCAGCGGCTCGGGGGATACGCAGTATTTT
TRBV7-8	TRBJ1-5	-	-	CASSLSGSQPQHF	TGTGCCAGCAGCTTATCGGGGAGTCAGCCCCAGCATTTT
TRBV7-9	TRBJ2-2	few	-	CASRIIKAGELFF	TGTGCCAGCAGGATAATTAAGGCGGGGGAGCTGTTTTTT
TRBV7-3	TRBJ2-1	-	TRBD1	CASSPTGGVYNEQFF	TGTGCCAGCAGCCCCACAGGGGGCGTCTACAATGAGCAGTTCTTC
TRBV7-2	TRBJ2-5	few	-	CASSLGPSGQETQYF	TGTGCCAGCAGCTTAGGACCTAGCGGACAGGAGACCCAGTACTTC
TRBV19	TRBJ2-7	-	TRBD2	CASSVGLAGRSYEQYF	TGTGCCAGTAGTGTCGGACTAGCGGGACGCTCCTACGAGCAGTACTTC
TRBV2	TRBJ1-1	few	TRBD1	CASSRDRNTEAFF	TGTGCCAGCAGTAGGGACAGAAACACTGAAGCTTTCTTT
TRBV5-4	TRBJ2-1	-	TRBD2	CASSLGGTSASNEQFF	TGTGCCAGCAGCTTGGGGGGGACTAGCGCCTCTAATGAGCAGTTCTTC
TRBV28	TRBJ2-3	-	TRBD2	CASSRSSGSADTQYF	TGTGCCAGCAGCCGGAGCAGCGGGAGTGCAGATACGCAGTATTTT
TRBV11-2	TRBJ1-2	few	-	CASSLEPRASDGYTF	TGTGCCAGCAGCTTAGAACCACGGGCCTCCGATGGCTACACCTTC
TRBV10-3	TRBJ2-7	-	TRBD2	CAISGLAGEQYF	TGTGCCATCAGTGGGCTAGCGGGCGAGCAGTACTTC
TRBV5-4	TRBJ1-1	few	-	CASSSKQTRNTEAFF	TGTGCCAGCAGCTCGAAACAGACAAGGAACACTGAAGCTTTCTTT
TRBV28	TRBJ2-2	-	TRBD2	CASSLDGRRSGELFF	TGTGCCAGCAGTTTAGACGGGAGGCGGTCCGGGGAGCTGTTTTTT
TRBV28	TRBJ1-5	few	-	CASRREPPQPQHF	TGTGCCAGCAGGCGGGAGCCACCTCAGCCCCAGCATTTT
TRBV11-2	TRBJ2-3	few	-	CASSLRARGFSKDTQYF	TGTGCCAGCAGCTTACGGGCCAGGGGATTCTCCAAAGATACGCAGTATTTT